This entry features one T cell receptor (beta chain) sequence. This clonotype has a count of ten or more. Its antigen remains undetermined. Base quality data are lacking; no much larger clone is found one base away. Data came from an Illumina HiSeq 1500. TCRdb applied fastp at Q25 and MiXCR to the public reads, then kept only in-frame beta chains. Rows are unified per CDR3 protein, each entry keeping the most common DNA and genes. Recorded for this sample are about 140,000 distinct CDR3 sequences; roughly 6% of them occurred a single time. The ten largest account for about 20% of the sample. These data originate in a study of T cell repertoires in cytomegalovirus infection (dated by TCRdb to about 2019). For the study in its entirety: Donor HLA type was relevant to the analysis, as public TCR beta signatures indicated carriage of CMV infection together with the matching HLA type. Overall study results and their limits: The ex vivo response was dominated by HLA-C-restricted CMV-specific TCR beta clonotypes, which also provided the single most frequent clonotype in two of eight donors. Carriers of CMV infection plus the relevant HLA type were discriminated by the cumulative frequency of public TCR beta family members in the study cohort and in an independent 352-donor cohort.

The CDR3 spans 14 residues, from the cysteine through the phenylalanine. Left in the record is the CDR3 DNA by itself, 42 bases read in frame from the first base. V trim: 5 bases; J trim: 5 bases; unmatched bases: 6. As encoded in the germline V gene, CDR1 is SGHTA while CDR2 is FQGNSA. Recombination linked TRBV7-2 to TRBJ1-2, with 9 junctional bases fitting TRBD1. Input material: PBMCs. This TCR was recovered from a human donor in good health (CMV status not recorded). Some clones in this sample may be carry-over from other donors' samples. The DNA sequence is as follows: TGTGCCAGCAGCCCGGGGACAGGGTCTTATGGCTACACCTTC. Its protein reads: CASSPGTGSYGYTF.